Detailed here is one T cell receptor beta chain. This specimen belongs to a study of blood T cell repertoires in COVID-19. Overall study: Samples came from the United States, Italy and Spain, spanning acute and convalescent COVID-19.

Sequencing used immunoSEQ multiplex PCR; TCRdb keeps in-frame clones, though not all of them. The sample includes about 220,000 clones, roughly 80% seen only once; the top ten take just under 20%. Trimming removed 6 bases from V and 4 bases from J; junction bases left unmatched: 9. The CDR3 has 16 amino acids. The germline V gene has CDR1 LNHDA and CDR2 SQIVND (reference sequence). This receptor was taken from a man aged 25 to 45 with active or convalescent COVID-19. The rearrangement links TRBV19 to TRBJ2-2, with 9 bases identical to TRBD2. Sequenced material: peripheral blood. CDR3 sequence reads: CASRDAGGPGTGELFF. The CDR3 DNA reads as TGTGCCAGTAGAGACGCGGGGGGGCCAGGCACCGGGGAGCTGTTTTTT. Complete variable domain (other parts from reference TRBV19 and TRBJ2-2): DGGITQSPKYLFRKEGQNVTLSCEQNLNHDAMYWYRQDPGQGLRLIYYSQIVNDFQKGDIAEGYSVSREKKESFPLTVTSAQKNPTAFYLCASRDAGGPGTGELFFGEGSRLTVL.